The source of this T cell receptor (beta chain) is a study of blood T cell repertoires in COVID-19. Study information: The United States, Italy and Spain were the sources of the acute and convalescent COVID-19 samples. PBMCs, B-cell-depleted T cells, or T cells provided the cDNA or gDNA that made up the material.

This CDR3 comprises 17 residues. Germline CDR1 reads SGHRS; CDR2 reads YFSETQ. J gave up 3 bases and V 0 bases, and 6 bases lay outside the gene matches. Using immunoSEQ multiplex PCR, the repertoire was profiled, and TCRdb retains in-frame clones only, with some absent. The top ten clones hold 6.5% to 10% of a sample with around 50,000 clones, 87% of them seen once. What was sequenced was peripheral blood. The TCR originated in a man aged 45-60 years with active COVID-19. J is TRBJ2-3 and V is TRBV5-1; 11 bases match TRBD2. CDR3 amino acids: CASSLGLAGGGTDTQYF. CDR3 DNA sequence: TGCGCCAGCAGCTTGGGCCTAGCGGGAGGAGGGACAGATACGCAGTATTTT.